This is a list of T cell receptor beta chains from one sample in a study of human T cells and chemical hapten exposure. TCRdb itself ran the RACE reads through MiXCR, one entry per CDR3 protein. Seen here are over 85,000 distinct CDR3 sequences, about a tenth observed once, and the top ten hold approximately 3.1%. The sequences come from whole blood, collected in connection with sensitization to the hapten diphenylcyclopropenone (DPC). The receptors were gathered from a woman aged 60 to 75 with alopecia areata. Some clones in this sample may be carry-over from other donors' samples. Each CDR3 is given with its conserved first and last residue. Each record gives: V gene, clone size, J gene, D gene, CDR3 protein, CDR3 DNA. A D gene is named only where the DNA matches it firmly. The size field is filled for only some rows; it gives once, few, many or a size class.

TRBV5-8	NA	TRBJ2-7	NA	CASSLDRKLYEQYF	TGTGCCAGCAGCTTGGACCGGAAGCTCTACGAGCAGTACTTC
TRBV6-5	NA	TRBJ2-1	NA	CASRSRTWGEQFF	TGTGCCAGCAGGAGCCGCACATGGGGCGAGCAGTTCTTC
TRBV7-2	few	TRBJ2-3	TRBD1	CASSTPTGSDTQYF	TGTGCCAGCAGCACACCGACAGGGTCAGATACGCAGTATTTT
TRBV27	many	TRBJ2-5	NA	CASSLYEGETQYF	TGTGCCAGCAGTTTATACGAGGGGGAGACCCAGTACTTC
TRBV6-5	NA	TRBJ1-2	TRBD1	CASSKQGDNYGYTF	TGTGCCAGCAGCAAACAGGGGGACAACTATGGCTACACCTTC
TRBV20-1	many	TRBJ2-7	NA	CSARDRETGSFYEQYF	TGCAGTGCTAGAGATCGGGAGACAGGAAGCTTCTACGAGCAGTACTTC
TRBV12-3/TRBV12-4	few	TRBJ1-2	NA	CASAFSPGYGYTF	TGTGCCAGCGCGTTCTCTCCCGGCTATGGCTACACCTTC
TRBV5-4	many	TRBJ1-2	NA	CASHESGQSANYGYTF	TGTGCCAGCCACGAATCTGGGCAGTCCGCTAACTATGGCTACACCTTC
TRBV29-1	many	TRBJ1-1	NA	CSVGSGRLMNTEAFF	TGCAGCGTCGGCAGCGGGCGGCTGATGAACACTGAAGCTTTCTTT
TRBV3-1	NA	TRBJ2-1	NA	CASSQANYKGVGEGYYNEQFF	TGTGCCAGCAGCCAAGCTAACTATAAGGGAGTAGGAGAAGGGTACTACAATGAGCAGTTCTTC
TRBV10-3	many	TRBJ1-4	NA	CAISEFEGPKLFF	TGTGCCATCAGTGAGTTTGAGGGGCCAAAACTGTTTTTT
TRBV15	NA	TRBJ1-2	NA	CATSAPADYGYTF	TGTGCCACCAGCGCCCCAGCTGACTATGGCTACACCTTC
TRBV12-3/TRBV12-4	NA	TRBJ2-2	TRBD1	CASSQGQGSTGELSF	TGTGCCAGCAGTCAGGGACAGGGCAGCACCGGGGAGCTGTCTTTT
TRBV9	NA	TRBJ2-1	NA	CASSVATGQMNYNEQFF	TGTGCCAGCAGCGTAGCTACGGGCCAGATGAACTACAATGAGCAGTTCTTC
TRBV7-2	NA	TRBJ1-1	NA	CASSSEQGNTEAFF	TGTGCCAGCAGCTCCGAACAGGGGAACACTGAAGCTTTCTTT
TRBV5-1	many	TRBJ1-5	NA	CASWRTFSNSNQPQHF	TGCGCCAGTTGGAGGACATTCAGCAATAGCAATCAGCCCCAGCATTTT
TRBV18	many	TRBJ2-7	NA	CASSPLRAGNEQYF	TGTGCCAGCTCACCCCTCCGGGCAGGGAACGAGCAGTACTTC
TRBV20-1	NA	TRBJ2-1	TRBD2	CSAGTSGGIYEQFF	TGCAGTGCCGGGACTAGCGGGGGGATTTATGAGCAGTTCTTC
TRBV5-1	few	TRBJ2-5	TRBD1	CASSTLTGTGEETQYF	TGCGCCAGCAGCACGTTAACAGGGACAGGGGAAGAGACCCAGTACTTC